The present entry profiles one TCR beta chain with its context. This clonotype was counted ten times or more. The antigen it binds to is not known. A junction end diverges from the germline sequence, so it may reflect a read error. Counted from cysteine to phenylalanine, this CDR3 has 11 amino acids. This entry keeps only the CDR3 DNA: 33 bases, framed from base 1. CDR1 and CDR2 were assigned from the germline V gene as SGHDT and YYEEEE. This specimen comes from a study of identical twins listed by TCRdb under 2016. Looking at the study overall: To test whether fetal clonotypes persist, this study deep-sequenced TCR alpha and beta repertoires from monozygotic twins, from unrelated adults of various ages, and from cord blood. To rule out contamination, the twin experiments were replicated at different times with different library preparation protocols. What the study reported, not specific to this receptor: Recombination models systematically underestimated out-of-frame TCR alpha sharing in monozygotic twins but agreed with sharing between unrelated individuals. Because the same donors could not be followed over many years, the conclusions depended on cross-sectional statistical analysis. Abundant cord blood beta clonotypes carried fewer insertions; young adult naive repertoires showed a weaker similar trend, while memory repertoires showed none. Excess twin sharing in beta out-of-frame sequences was weaker because fewer shared sequences lowered the signal-to-noise ratio. Compared with coincidental sharing between unrelated individuals, out-of-frame TCR alpha sequences shared between twins showed an excess of sequences with low generation probability. Invariant T cells such as MAIT and iNKT could partly confound zero-insertion analyses, although diverse VJ usage argued against such confounding for most clonotypes.

All donors were healthy Caucasians. Three pairs of female monozygotic twins, all aged about 18 to 30 years, made up the twin cohort. Peripheral blood mononuclear cells were the source from which RNA for the TCR libraries was isolated. Libraries were built with 5' RACE. The data were produced on an Illumina HiSeq 2000. A universal primer binding site was introduced by template switching, and a unique molecular identifier was present in the final cDNA, enabling accurate counting of TCR cDNA molecules. First-strand cDNA for TCR alpha and beta chains was synthesized from specific primers in the conserved constant-segment region. Each cDNA library was double barcoded, with a SMART-Mk sample barcode plus Illumina barcodes, to control for contamination. Two successive PCR steps introduced TruSeq adapter sequences along with Illumina sample barcodes. The TCR alpha and beta cDNA libraries were sequenced on the Illumina HiSeq platform using custom primers. Per the source publication's procedure: MiGEC was used to process raw reads and extract unique molecular identifiers, and MiXCR was used to find CDR3 positions. Recombination models were inferred per individual with the repgenHMM and IGoR tools using an EM algorithm. Shared clonotype analysis was performed with the tcR package in R, normalizing sharing by the product of cloneset sizes. To study raw recombination without the effects of thymic and clonal selection, out-of-frame nonproductive sequences were analyzed. Using fastp trimming at Q25 and MiXCR clonotype assembly, TCRdb reanalyzed the public sequencing data and kept in-frame beta chains. Each CDR3 protein gets just one entry, which takes the most common genes and DNA from the rows behind it. It is TCRdb's table, rather than the study itself, that gives the V and J calls and clone size. Counted in this sample were 570,000 or so distinct CDR3 sequences; 9.6% of them appeared once. 3% of the sample is taken by the ten largest.

The same data also contributed to another study, on yellow fever vaccine responses in identical twins. The other study reports the following: According to the authors, in identical twins the way T cells responded to vaccination appeared partly convergent and partly personalized. The study precisely tracked vaccine-responding T cell clones in identical twins.

Sequencing was carried out using PBMCs. The V and J segments used are TRBV5-6 and TRBJ2-3, with 10 central nucleotides matching TRBD2. This receptor was identified in a woman aged 18-30 years in good health. The nucleotide sequence is TGTGCCAGCAGCTCTAGCGGGGGCATGGATTTT. Its amino acids are CASSSSGGMDF.